Following are 13 T cell receptor beta chains from one sample sequenced in a study of blood T cells in healthy people across ages. Primed by a sample-barcoded 5' primer and a J-beta primer mix, a second PCR proceeded for 7 to 11 cycles. TCRdb re-called the 5' RACE reads with MiXCR, one entry per CDR3 protein. The table lists around 850,000 distinct CDR3 sequences, around 36% of them singletons. The sequenced sample was blood. These receptors were obtained from a young man in good health.

With respect to this clonotype: At one boundary the junction diverges from the germline segment, which might be a read error. The CDR3 sequence is CASSPEGGGGYNEQFF. CDR3 DNA: TGTGCCAGCAGCCCAGAGGGAGGGGGCGGCTACAATGAACAGTTCTTC. The V call is TRBV7-3, the J call TRBJ2-1; either TRBD1 or TRBD2 may fit D (7 bases each). The CDR3 is 16 residues long. Germline V gives CDR1 SGHTA, CDR2 FQGTGA.

This clonotype was detected a few times. The chain combines TRBV20-1 with TRBJ1-2, with TRBD1 as a possible D gene (6 bases). The V gene lost 0 bases and the J gene lost 2 bases, with 13 bases spanning the gap. Germline CDR1 DFQATT, CDR2 SNEGSKA (reference sequence). This CDR3 is 15 amino acids long. CDR3 sequence reads: CSARDLRGANYGYTF. The CDR3 DNA is TGCAGTGCTAGAGATTTAAGGGGGGCAAACTATGGCTACACCTTC.

The V call is TRBV4-2, the J call TRBJ2-7; 9 bases are a match to TRBD2. There are 16 residues in the CDR3. The V gene's germline CDR1 is LGHNA and CDR2 YNFKEQ. With V trimmed by 0 bases and J by 6 bases, 9 bases remained unmatched. This chain's CDR3 is CASSQEGGGASGEQYF. Here the CDR3 DNA reads TGTGCCAGCAGCCAAGAAGGCGGGGGGGCTTCAGGCGAGCAGTACTTC.

The V and J genes are TRBV7-8 and TRBJ2-6; D call uncertain. Germline V gene data show CDR1 as SGHVS and CDR2 as FQNEAQ. Deletions cut 2 bases from V and 1 base from J, with 6 bases between. CDR3 size: 15 residues. The CDR3 region is CASSLYLSGANVLTF. CDR3 DNA: TGTGCCAGCAGCTTATATCTTTCTGGGGCCAACGTCCTGACTTTC.

The chain links TRBV4-1 to TRBJ1-1; 7 bases agree with TRBD1. This CDR3 has 16 residues. V shed 1 base, J shed 4 bases, and the junction held 9 bases outside the gene matches. Germline-derived CDR1 and CDR2 are MGHRA and YSYEKL. CDR3 in amino acids: CASSQGGGSGGTEAFF. Here the CDR3 DNA reads TGCGCCAGCAGCCAAGGAGGGGGCAGCGGGGGCACTGAAGCTTTCTTT.

This clonotype was recorded a few times. This CDR3 is CASRMAGGYNEQFF. CDR3 nucleotide sequence: TGTGCCAGCAGAATGGCAGGGGGCTACAATGAGCAGTTCTTC. The chain is built from TRBV7-2 and TRBJ2-1; 7 bases align to TRBD1. From germline, CDR1 is SGHTA and CDR2 FQGNSA. CDR3 length: 14 amino acids. The V segment lost 6 bases and the J segment 3 bases; nucleotides outside the gene matches: 5.

This clonotype has only one observation. The V and J genes are TRBV20-1 and TRBJ2-5, with TRBD2 identical over 8 bases. CDR3 length equals 15 residues. The V and J ends lost 6 bases and 5 bases, in that order; junction bases with no gene match: 14. Germline V CDR1 and CDR2: DFQATT, SNEGSKA (reference sequence). CDR3 in DNA: TGCAGTGCCCCGAAGGGGACTAGGGTTTTGGAGACCCAGTACTTC. Encoded protein: CSAPKGTRVLETQYF.

Only one count was recorded for this clonotype. This chain uses TRBV12-3 or TRBV12-4 with TRBJ2-3; 14 bases are shared with TRBD2. The CDR3 sequence is 18 residues long. Germline trimming cut 3 bases from V and 5 bases from J; bases unmatched to any gene: 10. DNA of the CDR3: TGTGCCAGCAGTTTTGGGACTAGCGGGAGATCACTACTAGATACGCAGTATTTT. Amino acids: CASSFGTSGRSLLDTQYF.

The rearrangement joins TRBV7-2 to TRBJ2-3; 8 bases align to TRBD2. CDR3 length: 20 residues. V lost 0 bases, J lost 0 bases, and 14 bases stayed unmatched. Germline-derived CDR1 and CDR2 are SGHTA and FQGNSA. CDR3 amino acids: CASSLAGTSGCLTSTDTQYF. CDR3 coding DNA: TGTGCCAGCAGCTTAGCGGGCACTAGCGGCTGTCTAACTAGCACAGATACGCAGTATTTT.

This clonotype was observed a handful of times. V gene TRBV12-3 or TRBV12-4 combines with J gene TRBJ1-1, with D hard to call. V gave up 10 bases and J gave up 5 bases, with 23 bases separating them. The CDR3 runs to 15 residues. CDR3 sequence: CANSRSPVEGTEAFF. As DNA, the CDR3 is TGTGCCAACAGCCGATCTCCCGTAGAGGGAACTGAAGCTTTCTTT.

The chain uses TRBV18 and TRBJ2-7, with a possible D match to TRBD2 (5 bases). This CDR3 is built from 13 residues. The V and J ends lost 4 bases and 6 bases respectively, with 13 bases between them. From germline, CDR1 is KGHSH and CDR2 LQKENI. The CDR3 DNA reads as TGTGCCAGCTCACTTACTTCAGAGGGCGAGCAGTACTTC. Residues: CASSLTSEGEQYF.

This clonotype was recorded a few times. The J gene is TRBJ1-6, the V gene TRBV4-3, with TRBD1 matching over 11 bases. The V and J ends lost 0 bases and 5 bases, in that order; junction bases with no gene match: 6. The germline V gene encodes CDR1 LGHNA and CDR2 YSLEER. This CDR3 spans 18 amino acids. CDR3 in amino acids: CASSQEGQGAVNNSPLHF. CDR3 in DNA: TGCGCCAGCAGCCAAGAAGGACAGGGGGCTGTCAATAATTCACCCCTCCACTTT.

Only one count was recorded for this clonotype. The gene calls are TRBV20-1 and TRBJ2-1; 10 nucleotides line up with TRBD2. Per germline, CDR1 DFQATT and CDR2 SNEGSKA (reference sequence). The CDR3 is 15 residues long. Trimming took 3 bases from V and 3 from J; bases not matched to a gene: 5. The CDR3 DNA follows: TGCAGTGCTAGGTCCGAGCGGGAGGGCTACAATGAGCAGTTCTTC. Translated: CSARSEREGYNEQFF.